This T cell receptor beta chain derives from a study of blood T cell repertoires in COVID-19. About the study: Acute and convalescent COVID-19 samples came from the United States, Italy and Spain. Sources were T cells, B-cell-depleted T cells, or PBMCs; the material itself was cDNA or gDNA.

The CDR3 length is 15 residues. The germline V gene encodes CDR1 SGHNT and CDR2 YYREEE (reference sequence). V lost 0 bases and J lost 5; bases outside the gene matches: 7. Source study methods: Nucleated cell number was recorded as an estimate derived from reference gene primer amplification. Only in-frame clones appear in the TCRdb table, and some are missing; sequencing was by immunoSEQ multiplex PCR. D and trimming were read from the DNA, whereas the V and J calls and clone size are those reported in that table. The table records over 50,000 clones, roughly four fifths of them present only once. The V call is TRBV5-4, the J call TRBJ2-5; 7 nucleotides agree with TRBD2. The receptor was derived from a human donor in a cohort sampled during active COVID-19. The sequenced material came from peripheral blood. Here the CDR3 DNA reads TGTGCCAGCAGCTTGGGGCTTGCAGCGGGGGAGACCCAGTACTTC. Translation gives CASSLGLAAGETQYF.